The clone carrying this T cell receptor (beta chain) came up many times. Antigen unknown. Making the TCR beta libraries involved quantitative 5'-RACE with molecular barcodes. TCRdb recomputed calls from the 5' RACE reads with MiXCR, one row per CDR3 protein. The sample carries roughly 150,000 distinct CDR3 sequences, approximately 7.3% recorded once. The data stem from a study of CD8 T cells in ankylosing spondylitis. Overall study findings and caveats: Reactive arthritis synovial fluid and blood previously showed some of these motif variants. Clones linked to disease, bearing a CD8+ phenotype, were relatively rare in peripheral blood. Reportedly, significant enrichment of disease-linked clones occurred in matched ankylosing spondylitis synovial fluid.

The CDR3 is 14 residues long. The germline V gene has CDR1 DFQATT and CDR2 SNEGSKA (reference sequence). V lost 1 base and J 5 bases, leaving 14 bases between the germline ends. Sequencing was carried out using blood, either unsorted or a sorted T cell fraction (not recorded which). This receptor was identified in a female donor with ankylosing spondylitis or in good health (not recorded which). The chain links TRBV20-1 to TRBJ1-1; D remains ambiguous. Here the CDR3 DNA reads TGCAGTGCTAGAGGGTTTGGCTTTGGGACTGAAGCTTTCTTT. This encodes CSARGFGFGTEAFF.